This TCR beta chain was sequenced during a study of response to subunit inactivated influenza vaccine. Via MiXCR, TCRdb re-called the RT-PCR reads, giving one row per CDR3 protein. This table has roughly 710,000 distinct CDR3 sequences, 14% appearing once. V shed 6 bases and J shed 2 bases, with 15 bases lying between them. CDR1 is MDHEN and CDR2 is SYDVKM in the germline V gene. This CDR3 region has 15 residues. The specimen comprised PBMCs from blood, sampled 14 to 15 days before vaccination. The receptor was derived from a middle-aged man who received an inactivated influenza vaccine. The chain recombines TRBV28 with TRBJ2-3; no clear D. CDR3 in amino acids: CASRGSGYSTDTQYF. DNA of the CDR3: TGTGCCAGCAGGGGATCCGGGTACTCCACAGATACGCAGTATTTT.